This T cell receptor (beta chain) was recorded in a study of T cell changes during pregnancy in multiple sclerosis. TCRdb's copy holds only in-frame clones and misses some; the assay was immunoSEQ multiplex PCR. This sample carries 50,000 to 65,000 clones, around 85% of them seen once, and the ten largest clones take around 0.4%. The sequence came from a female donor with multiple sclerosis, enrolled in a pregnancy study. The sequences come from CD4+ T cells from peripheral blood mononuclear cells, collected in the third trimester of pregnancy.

For the CDR3, the DNA is TGTGCCAGCAGTTCACTTGGCTACACCTTC. This codes for CASSSLGYTF. The gene calls are TRBV2 and TRBJ1-2; D ambiguous. The germline V gene has CDR1 SNHLY and CDR2 FYNNEI. V lost 5 bases, J lost 7 bases, and 5 bases lay in between. The CDR3 consists of 10 residues. The whole variable domain, filled in from reference TRBV2 and TRBJ1-2, reads EPEVTQTPSHQVTQMGQEVILRCVPISNHLYFYWYRQILGQKVEFLVSFYNNEISEKSEIFDDQFSVERPDGSNFTLKIRSTKLEDSAMYFCASSSLGYTFGSGTRLTVV.